The subject of this entry is one T cell receptor (beta chain). Its antigen remains unknown. Generated by immunoSEQ multiplex PCR, the TCRdb table keeps only in-frame clones and is missing some. The sample includes over 45,000 clones, 86% of them seen just once. Noted time point: recipient sample about 28 days before transplant, after cytoreduction. Blood collection times were about day -28 and days 30, 100, 180 posttransplant. This record belongs to a study of T cell clonotyping in hematopoietic cell transplantation. Findings and limits, study-wide: CD4 and CD8 repertoire contributions could not be separated without sorting. Pathologically expanded recipient clonotypes increased progressively from day 30 to day 180 as diversity fell.

The V end was cut by 0 bases, the J end by 1 base, with 16 bases between. Germline values: CDR1 MGHRA, CDR2 YSYEKL. The length of the CDR3 is 17 residues. This receptor was obtained from a man between 60 and 70 years old with biphenotypic leukemia. Some clones in this sample may be carry-over from other donors' samples. The chain is built from TRBV4-1 and TRBJ2-7; no definite D call. The input for sequencing was peripheral blood mononuclear cells, taken before stem cell transplant. The CDR3, as DNA: TGCGCCAGCAGCCAAGACGAAGAGTTTGTGTCATCCTACGAGCAGTACTTC. Translation: CASSQDEEFVSSYEQYF.